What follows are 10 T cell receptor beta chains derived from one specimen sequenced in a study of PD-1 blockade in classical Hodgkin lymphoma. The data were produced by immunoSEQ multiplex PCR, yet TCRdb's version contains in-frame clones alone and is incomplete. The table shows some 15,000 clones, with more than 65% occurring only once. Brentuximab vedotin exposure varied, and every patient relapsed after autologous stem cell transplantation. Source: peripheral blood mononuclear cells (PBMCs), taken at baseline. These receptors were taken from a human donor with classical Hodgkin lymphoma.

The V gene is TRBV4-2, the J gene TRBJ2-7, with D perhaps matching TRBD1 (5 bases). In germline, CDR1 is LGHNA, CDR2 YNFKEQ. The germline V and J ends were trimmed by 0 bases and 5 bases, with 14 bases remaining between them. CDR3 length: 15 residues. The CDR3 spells CASSQERRGFDEQYF. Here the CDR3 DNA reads TGTGCCAGCAGCCAAGAGAGAAGGGGATTCGACGAGCAGTACTTC.

The CDR3 is CASSPATGGLDQPQHF. CDR3 DNA sequence: TGTGCCAGCTCACCGGCGACAGGGGGACTCGATCAGCCCCAGCATTTT. The chain combines TRBV18 with TRBJ1-5; 9 nucleotides match TRBD1. The CDR3 consists of 16 residues. Looked up from germline, CDR1 is KGHSH and CDR2 is LQKENI. The junction had 8 bases not matched to a gene; V was cut back by 3 bases and J by 5 bases. The complete variable domain, with remaining parts taken from reference TRBV18 and TRBJ1-5, reads NAGVMQNPRHLVRRRGQEARLRCSPMKGHSHVYWYRQLPEEGLKFMVYLQKENIIDESGMPKERFSAEFPKEGPSILRIQQVVRGDSAAYFCASSPATGGLDQPQHFGDGTRLSIL.

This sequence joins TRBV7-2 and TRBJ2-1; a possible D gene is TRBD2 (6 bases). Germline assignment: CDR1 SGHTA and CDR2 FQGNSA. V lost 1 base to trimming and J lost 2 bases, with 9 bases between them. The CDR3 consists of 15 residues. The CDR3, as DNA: TGTGCCAGCAGCTTAGTGGCGGGGCCCTACAATGAGCAGTTCTTC. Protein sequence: CASSLVAGPYNEQFF.

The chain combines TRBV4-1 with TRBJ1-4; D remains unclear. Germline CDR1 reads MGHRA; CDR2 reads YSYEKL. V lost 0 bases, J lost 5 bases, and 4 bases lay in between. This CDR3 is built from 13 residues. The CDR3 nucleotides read TGCGCCAGCAGCCAAGATCCGAATGAAAAACTGTTTTTT. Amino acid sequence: CASSQDPNEKLFF.

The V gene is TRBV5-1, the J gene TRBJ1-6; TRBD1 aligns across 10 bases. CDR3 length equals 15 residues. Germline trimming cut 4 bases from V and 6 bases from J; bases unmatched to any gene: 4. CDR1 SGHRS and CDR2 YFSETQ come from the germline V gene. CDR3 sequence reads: CASSQDRGVNSPLHF. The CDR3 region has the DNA TGCGCCAGCAGCCAGGACAGGGGGGTTAATTCACCCCTCCACTTT.

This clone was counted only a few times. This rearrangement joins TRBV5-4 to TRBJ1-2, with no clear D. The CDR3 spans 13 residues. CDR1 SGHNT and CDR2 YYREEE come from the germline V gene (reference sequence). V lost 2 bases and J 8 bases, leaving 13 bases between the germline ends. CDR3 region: CASSLKFTRGYTF. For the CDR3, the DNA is TGTGCCAGCAGCTTAAAGTTCACGAGAGGCTACACCTTC.

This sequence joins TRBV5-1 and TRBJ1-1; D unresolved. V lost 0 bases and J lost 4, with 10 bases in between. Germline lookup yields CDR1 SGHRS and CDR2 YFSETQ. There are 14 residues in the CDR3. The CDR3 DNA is TGCGCCAGCAGCTTGGGACATACGTCCACTGAAGCTTTCTTT. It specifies CASSLGHTSTEAFF.

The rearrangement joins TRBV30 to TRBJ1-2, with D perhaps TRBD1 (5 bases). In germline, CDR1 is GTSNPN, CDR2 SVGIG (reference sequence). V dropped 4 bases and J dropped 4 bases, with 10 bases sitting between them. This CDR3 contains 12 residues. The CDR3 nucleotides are TGTGCCTGGACAGGGTCCTCCTATGGCTACACCTTC. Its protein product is CAWTGSSYGYTF.

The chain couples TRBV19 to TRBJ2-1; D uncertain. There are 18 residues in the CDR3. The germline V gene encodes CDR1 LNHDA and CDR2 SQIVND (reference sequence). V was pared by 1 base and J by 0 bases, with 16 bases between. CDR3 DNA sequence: TGTGCCAGTAGTATAGGTCTTGGCGGTCAGAGCTCCTACAATGAGCAGTTCTTC. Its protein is CASSIGLGGQSSYNEQFF.

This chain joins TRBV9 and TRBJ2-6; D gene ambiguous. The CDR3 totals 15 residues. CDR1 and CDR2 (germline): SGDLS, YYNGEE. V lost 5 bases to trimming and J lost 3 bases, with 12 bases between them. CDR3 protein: CASSSKEGGANVLTF. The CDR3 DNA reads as TGTGCCAGCAGTTCAAAAGAAGGTGGGGCCAACGTCCTGACTTTC.